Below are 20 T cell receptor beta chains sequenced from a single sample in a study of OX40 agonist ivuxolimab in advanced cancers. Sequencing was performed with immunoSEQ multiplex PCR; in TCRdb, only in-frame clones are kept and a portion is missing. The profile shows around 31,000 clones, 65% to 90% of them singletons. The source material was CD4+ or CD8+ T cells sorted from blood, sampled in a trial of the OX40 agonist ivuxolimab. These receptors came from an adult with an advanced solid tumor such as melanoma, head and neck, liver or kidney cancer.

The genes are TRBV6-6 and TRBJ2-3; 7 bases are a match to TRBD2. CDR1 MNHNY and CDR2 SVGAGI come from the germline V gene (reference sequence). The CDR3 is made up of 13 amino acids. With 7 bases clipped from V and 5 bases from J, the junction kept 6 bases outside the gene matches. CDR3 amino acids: CASNIRGEDTQYF. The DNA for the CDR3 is TGTGCCAGCAATATACGGGGGGAAGATACGCAGTATTTT.

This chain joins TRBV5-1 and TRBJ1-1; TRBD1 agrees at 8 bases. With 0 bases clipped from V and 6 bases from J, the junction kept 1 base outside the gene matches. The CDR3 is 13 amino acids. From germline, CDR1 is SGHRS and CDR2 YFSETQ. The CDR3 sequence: CASSLGTGSEAFF. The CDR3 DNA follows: TGCGCCAGCAGCTTGGGGACAGGGTCTGAAGCTTTCTTT.

The CDR3 DNA reads TGTGCCAGCAGCCAAGATTGGCCATACAATGAGCAGTTCTTC. Amino acid sequence: CASSQDWPYNEQFF. The genes are TRBV14 and TRBJ2-1; no reliable D call. Germline loops: CDR1 SGHDN, CDR2 FVKESK. The CDR3 sequence is 14 residues long. The germline V and J ends were trimmed by 0 bases and 4 bases, with 7 bases remaining between them.

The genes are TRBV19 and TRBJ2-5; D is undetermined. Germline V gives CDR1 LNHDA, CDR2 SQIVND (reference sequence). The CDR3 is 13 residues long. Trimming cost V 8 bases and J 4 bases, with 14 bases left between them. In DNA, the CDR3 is TGTGCCAGTGCTCGGGTTTGGAGAGAGACCCAGTACTTC. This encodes CASARVWRETQYF.

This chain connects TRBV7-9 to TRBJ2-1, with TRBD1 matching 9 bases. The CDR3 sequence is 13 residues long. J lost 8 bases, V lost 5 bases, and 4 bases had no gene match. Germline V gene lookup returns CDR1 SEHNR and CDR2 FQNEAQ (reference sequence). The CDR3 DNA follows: TGTGCCAGCAGCATGGGACAGGGCGATGAGCAGTTCTTC. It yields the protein CASSMGQGDEQFF.

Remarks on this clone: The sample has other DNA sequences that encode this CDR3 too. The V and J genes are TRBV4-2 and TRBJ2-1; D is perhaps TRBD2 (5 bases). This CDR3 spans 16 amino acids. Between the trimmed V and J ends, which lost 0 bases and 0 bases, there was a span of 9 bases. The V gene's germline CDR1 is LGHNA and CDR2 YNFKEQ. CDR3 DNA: TGTGCCAGCAGCCAAGAAGGGAGCGGCTCCTACAATGAGCAGTTCTTC. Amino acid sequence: CASSQEGSGSYNEQFF.

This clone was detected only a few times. CDR3 in DNA: TGTGCCAGCAGTGACGGACAGAACACCGGGGAGCTGTTTTTT. This encodes CASSDGQNTGELFF. The genes are TRBV6-4 and TRBJ2-2; a possible D gene is TRBD1 (5 bases). The CDR3 length is 14 residues. V lost 2 bases to trimming and J lost 1 base, with 5 bases between them. The germline gives CDR1 MRHNA, CDR2 SNTAGT.

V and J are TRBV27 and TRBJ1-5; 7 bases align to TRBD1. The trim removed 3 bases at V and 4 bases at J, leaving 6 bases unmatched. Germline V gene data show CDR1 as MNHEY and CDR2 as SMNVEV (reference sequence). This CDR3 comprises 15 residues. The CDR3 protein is CASSFSGTENQPQHF. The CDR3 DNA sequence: TGTGCCAGCAGTTTTTCCGGGACAGAGAATCAGCCCCAGCATTTT.

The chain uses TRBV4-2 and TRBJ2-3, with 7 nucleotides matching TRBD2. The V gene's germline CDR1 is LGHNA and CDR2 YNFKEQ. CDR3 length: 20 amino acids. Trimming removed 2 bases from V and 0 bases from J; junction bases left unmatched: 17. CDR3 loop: CASSQPLPPPGGFSTDTQYF. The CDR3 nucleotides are TGTGCCAGCAGCCAACCCCTCCCCCCGCCGGGGGGATTTAGCACAGATACGCAGTATTTT.

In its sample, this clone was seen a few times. This CDR3 reads CASSGRSSGNTIYF. CDR3 DNA: TGTGCCAGCAGTGGCAGGAGCTCTGGAAACACCATATATTTT. The chain has TRBV28 and TRBJ1-3; D gene ambiguous. Germline lookup yields CDR1 MDHEN and CDR2 SYDVKM. The CDR3 runs 14 residues. V lost 5 bases to trimming and J lost 0 bases, with 8 bases between them.

CDR3 nucleotides: TGTGCCAGCAGTTACTCTGGAGCAAACTATGGCTACACCTTC. Translating it yields CASSYSGANYGYTF. The chain is built from TRBV6-5 and TRBJ1-2; D ambiguous. This CDR3 has 14 amino acids. Trimming pared 0 bases from V and 2 bases from J, leaving 7 bases between. Per the germline V gene, CDR1 is MNHEY and CDR2 is SVGAGI.

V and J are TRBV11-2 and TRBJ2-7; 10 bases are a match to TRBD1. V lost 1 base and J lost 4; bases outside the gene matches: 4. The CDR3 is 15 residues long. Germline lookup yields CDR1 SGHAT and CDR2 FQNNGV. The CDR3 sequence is CASSLGGTGEYEQYF. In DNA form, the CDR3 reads TGTGCCAGCAGCTTAGGGGGGACAGGGGAATACGAGCAGTACTTC. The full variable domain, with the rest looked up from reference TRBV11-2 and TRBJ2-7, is EAGVAQSPRYKIIEKRQSVAFWCNPISGHATLYWYQQILGQGPKLLIQFQNNGVVDDSQLPKDRFSAERLKGVDSTLKIQPAKLEDSAVYLCASSLGGTGEYEQYFGPGTRLTVT.

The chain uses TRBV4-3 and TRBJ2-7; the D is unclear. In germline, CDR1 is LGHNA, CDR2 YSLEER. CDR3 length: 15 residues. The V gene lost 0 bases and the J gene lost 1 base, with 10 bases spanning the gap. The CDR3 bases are TGCGCCAGCAGCCAAGATAATGCAGCATCCTACGAGCAGTACTTC. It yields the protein CASSQDNAASYEQYF.

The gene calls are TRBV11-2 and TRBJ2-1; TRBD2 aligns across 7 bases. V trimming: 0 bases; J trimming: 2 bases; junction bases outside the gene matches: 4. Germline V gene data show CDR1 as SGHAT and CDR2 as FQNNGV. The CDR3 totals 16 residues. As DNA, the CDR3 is TGTGCCAGCAGCTTAGATCCTAGCGGAACCTACAATGAGCAGTTCTTC. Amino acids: CASSLDPSGTYNEQFF.

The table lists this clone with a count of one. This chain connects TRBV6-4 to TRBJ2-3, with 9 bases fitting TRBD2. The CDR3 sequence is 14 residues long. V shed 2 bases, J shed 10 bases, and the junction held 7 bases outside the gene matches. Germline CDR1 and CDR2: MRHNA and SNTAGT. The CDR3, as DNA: TGTGCCAGCAGTGACGGCTTAGCGGGAGCCCCGCAGTATTTT. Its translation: CASSDGLAGAPQYF.

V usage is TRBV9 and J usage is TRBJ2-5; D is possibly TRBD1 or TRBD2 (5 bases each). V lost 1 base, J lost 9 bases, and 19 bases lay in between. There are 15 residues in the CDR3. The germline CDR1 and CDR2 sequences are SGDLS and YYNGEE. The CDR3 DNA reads TGTGCCAGCAGCGTATCCGGGACCGAAGGAGGAGCCCAGTACTTC. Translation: CASSVSGTEGGAQYF.

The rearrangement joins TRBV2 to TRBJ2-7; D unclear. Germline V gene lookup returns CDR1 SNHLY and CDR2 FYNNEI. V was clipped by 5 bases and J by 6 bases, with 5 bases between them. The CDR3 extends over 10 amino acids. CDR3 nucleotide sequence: TGTGCCAGCAGTACTGGCGAGCAGTACTTC. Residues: CASSTGEQYF.

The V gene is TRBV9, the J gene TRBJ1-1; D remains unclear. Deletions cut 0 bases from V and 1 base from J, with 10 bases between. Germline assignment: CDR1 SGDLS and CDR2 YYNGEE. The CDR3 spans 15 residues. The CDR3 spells CASSVGGSGNTEAFF. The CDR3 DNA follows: TGTGCCAGCAGCGTAGGAGGGTCGGGGAACACTGAAGCTTTCTTT.

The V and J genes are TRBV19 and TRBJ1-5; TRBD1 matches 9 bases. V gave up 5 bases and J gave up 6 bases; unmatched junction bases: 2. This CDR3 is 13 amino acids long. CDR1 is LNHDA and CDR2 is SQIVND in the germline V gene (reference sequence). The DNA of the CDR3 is TGTGCCAGTAGTGGACAGGGGAGTCAGCCCCAGCATTTT. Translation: CASSGQGSQPQHF.

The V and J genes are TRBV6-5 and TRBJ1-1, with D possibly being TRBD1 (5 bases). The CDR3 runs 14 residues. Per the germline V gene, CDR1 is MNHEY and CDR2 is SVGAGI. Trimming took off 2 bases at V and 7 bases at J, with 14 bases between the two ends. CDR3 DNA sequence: TGTGCCAGCAGTTACGGCGGGGGAGGGGATGAAGCTTTCTTT. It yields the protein CASSYGGGGDEAFF.